Listed below are T cell receptor beta chains from one sample, sequenced in a study of technical replicates of blood from a handful of donors. Method: immunoSEQ multiplex PCR; TCRdb's copy keeps in-frame clones and lacks some. The sample yields more than 75,000 clones, 92% seen once. Sequenced input: T cells isolated from PBMCs. All receptors come from a human donor in good health. The CDR3 runs from the conserved cysteine through the conserved F or W. Fields, in order: clone size, J gene, V gene, D gene, CDR3 DNA, CDR3 protein. A D gene is named only where the DNA matches it firmly. Only some rows state a clone size, as once, few, many or a class for expanded clones.

clone size: .
J gene: TRBJ2-1
V gene: TRBV2
D gene: .
CDR3 DNA: TGTGCCTGCCTAGCGAACAATGAGCAGTTCTTC
CDR3 protein: CACLANNEQFF

clone size: many
J gene: TRBJ2-1
V gene: TRBV4-1
D gene: TRBD1
CDR3 DNA: TGCGCCAGCAGCCGATCCCGGGACAGTAAGAATGAGCAGTTCTTC
CDR3 protein: CASSRSRDSKNEQFF

clone size: .
J gene: TRBJ2-2
V gene: TRBV7-6
D gene: TRBD2
CDR3 DNA: TGTGCCAGCAGCTTAGTTGGGACTAGCGGCGGCAGGGGGGAGCTGTTTTTT
CDR3 protein: CASSLVGTSGGRGELFF

clone size: .
J gene: TRBJ1-1
V gene: TRBV4-1
D gene: TRBD1
CDR3 DNA: TGCGCCAGCAGCCAAGCGGGCAGGGGGAGAGGCGCTGAAGCTTTCTTT
CDR3 protein: CASSQAGRGRGAEAFF

clone size: .
J gene: TRBJ2-3
V gene: TRBV30
D gene: TRBD2
CDR3 DNA: TGTGCCTGGAGTGCGGCTAGCGGGGGGCCCACAGATACGCAGTATTTT
CDR3 protein: CAWSAASGGPTDTQYF

clone size: .
J gene: TRBJ2-3
V gene: TRBV5-1
D gene: TRBD1
CDR3 DNA: TGCGCCAGCAGGTTACAGGGGTTAAGCACAGATACGCAGTATTTT
CDR3 protein: CASRLQGLSTDTQYF

clone size: .
J gene: TRBJ2-5
V gene: TRBV5-1
D gene: .
CDR3 DNA: TGCGCCAGCAGCAGGTGGGGTAGCGGTCAGGAAGGGGAGACCCAGTACTTC
CDR3 protein: CASSRWGSGQEGETQYF

clone size: .
J gene: TRBJ1-2
V gene: TRBV18
D gene: .
CDR3 DNA: TGTGCCAGCTCACCAGACAGGTCGGGCTATGGCTACACCTTC
CDR3 protein: CASSPDRSGYGYTF

clone size: once
J gene: TRBJ2-2
V gene: TRBV2
D gene: .
CDR3 DNA: TGTGCCAGCAGTGAAGTTGCAGGGGACACCGGGGAGCTGTTTTTT
CDR3 protein: CASSEVAGDTGELFF

clone size: .
J gene: TRBJ2-1
V gene: TRBV19
D gene: TRBD2
CDR3 DNA: TGTGCCAGTAGTATGGTAGCGGGGGGGCATTACAATGAGCAGTTCTTC
CDR3 protein: CASSMVAGGHYNEQFF

clone size: .
J gene: TRBJ2-7
V gene: TRBV4-1
D gene: TRBD1
CDR3 DNA: TGCGCCAGCAGACCCGGGACAGGGGCTTCCTACGAGCAGTACTTC
CDR3 protein: CASRPGTGASYEQYF

clone size: .
J gene: TRBJ2-7
V gene: TRBV7-9
D gene: .
CDR3 DNA: TGTGCCAGCAGCGCCGAACGGGACACCTACTACGAGCAGTACTTC
CDR3 protein: CASSAERDTYYEQYF

clone size: .
J gene: TRBJ2-1
V gene: TRBV5-1
D gene: TRBD1
CDR3 DNA: TGCGCCAGCAGCCCGGAGGACAGGGAACAGTTCTTC
CDR3 protein: CASSPEDREQFF

clone size: .
J gene: TRBJ2-5
V gene: TRBV5-1
D gene: .
CDR3 DNA: TGCGCCAGCAGCTTGCTGGTGACTGAAGAGACCCAGTACTTC
CDR3 protein: CASSLLVTEETQYF

clone size: .
J gene: TRBJ2-1
V gene: TRBV10-3
D gene: .
CDR3 DNA: TGTGCCATCACCGGGCAGGGGATTGGAAGCTCCTACAATGAGCAGTTCTTC
CDR3 protein: CAITGQGIGSSYNEQFF

clone size: .
J gene: TRBJ2-2
V gene: TRBV11-2
D gene: TRBD1
CDR3 DNA: TGTGCCAGCAGCTCGGGACAGGGGTACACCGGGGAGCTGTTTTTT
CDR3 protein: CASSSGQGYTGELFF

clone size: .
J gene: TRBJ1-2
V gene: TRBV6-5
D gene: .
CDR3 DNA: TGTGCCAGCAGTTACTCGAATTTCAGGGTTCACTATGGCTACACCTTC
CDR3 protein: CASSYSNFRVHYGYTF

clone size: .
J gene: TRBJ2-2
V gene: TRBV18
D gene: TRBD1
CDR3 DNA: TGTGCCAGCTCACCGCTGACAGGGAAGAACACCGGGGAGCTGTTTTTT
CDR3 protein: CASSPLTGKNTGELFF

clone size: .
J gene: TRBJ2-1
V gene: TRBV7-8
D gene: TRBD2
CDR3 DNA: TGTGCCAGCACCATTACTAGCGGGAGATACAATGAGCAGTTCTTC
CDR3 protein: CASTITSGRYNEQFF

clone size: once
J gene: TRBJ1-4
V gene: TRBV4-1
D gene: TRBD1
CDR3 DNA: TGCGCCAGCAGCCGACAGGGGAGTAATGAAAAACTGTTTTTT
CDR3 protein: CASSRQGSNEKLFF

clone size: once
J gene: TRBJ1-2
V gene: TRBV28
D gene: TRBD1
CDR3 DNA: TGTGCCAGCAGTTCCCCCAAATACAGGGGGACGACTACCCACTATGGCTACACCTTC
CDR3 protein: CASSSPKYRGTTTHYGYTF

clone size: .
J gene: TRBJ2-3
V gene: TRBV10-3
D gene: TRBD2
CDR3 DNA: TGTGCCATCAGCGGACACAGACTAGCGGAAAGCACAGATACGCAGTATTTT
CDR3 protein: CAISGHRLAESTDTQYF

clone size: .
J gene: TRBJ2-7
V gene: TRBV19
D gene: .
CDR3 DNA: TGTGCCAGTGCGCAGGGGTTCACCTACGAGCAGTACTTC
CDR3 protein: CASAQGFTYEQYF

clone size: .
J gene: TRBJ2-3
V gene: TRBV27
D gene: .
CDR3 DNA: TGTGCCAGCAGTGTACAGCTCACCACACCCATCGGGCAGTATTTT
CDR3 protein: CASSVQLTTPIGQYF

clone size: .
J gene: TRBJ1-5
V gene: TRBV30
D gene: .
CDR3 DNA: TGTGCCTGGAGTGTGAAGCGCAATCAGCCCCAGCATTTT
CDR3 protein: CAWSVKRNQPQHF

clone size: .
J gene: TRBJ1-1
V gene: TRBV27
D gene: .
CDR3 DNA: TGTGCCAGCAGACAACAGGGCCTGAACACTGAAGCTTTCTTT
CDR3 protein: CASRQQGLNTEAFF

clone size: .
J gene: TRBJ2-5
V gene: TRBV30
D gene: TRBD1
CDR3 DNA: TGTGCCTGGAGTTTAATCCCCGGGACAGGGGAGACCCAGTACTTC
CDR3 protein: CAWSLIPGTGETQYF

clone size: .
J gene: TRBJ2-1
V gene: TRBV5-4
D gene: .
CDR3 DNA: TGTGCCAGCAGCTTGTCAGGGGGAGGCTCCTACAATGAGCAGTTCTTC
CDR3 protein: CASSLSGGGSYNEQFF

clone size: .
J gene: TRBJ1-5
V gene: TRBV7-5
D gene: .
CDR3 DNA: TGTGTCAGAAGCCCAGACAGGGTTCAGAGCAATCAGCCCCAGCATTTT
CDR3 protein: CVRSPDRVQSNQPQHF

clone size: .
J gene: TRBJ2-3
V gene: TRBV2
D gene: TRBD2
CDR3 DNA: TGTGCCAGCGCCAGGGAGGGGACAGATACGCAGTATTTT
CDR3 protein: CASAREGTDTQYF

clone size: .
J gene: TRBJ2-5
V gene: TRBV27
D gene: .
CDR3 DNA: TGTGCCAGCAGTCTGAGGGGGTGGGAGACCCAGTACTTC
CDR3 protein: CASSLRGWETQYF

clone size: once
J gene: TRBJ2-2
V gene: TRBV4-1
D gene: TRBD2
CDR3 DNA: TGCGCCAGCAGCCCTGGACTAGCAATAGGGAACACCGGGGAGCTGTTTTTT
CDR3 protein: CASSPGLAIGNTGELFF

clone size: .
J gene: TRBJ1-1
V gene: TRBV4-1
D gene: .
CDR3 DNA: TGCGCCAGCAGCCAAGTTGGGGGGTCAAGCACTGAAGCTTTCTTT
CDR3 protein: CASSQVGGSSTEAFF

clone size: .
J gene: TRBJ2-1
V gene: TRBV27
D gene: TRBD2
CDR3 DNA: TGTGCCAGCAGTTCCGTACCACCTTCGGGACTAGCGGGGGGAAGGGATGAGCAGTTCTTC
CDR3 protein: CASSSVPPSGLAGGRDEQFF

clone size: .
J gene: TRBJ2-1
V gene: TRBV7-9
D gene: TRBD1
CDR3 DNA: TGTGCCAGCAGCTTACCCCGGGACAGGGGACCCACTTGGTACAATGAGCAGTTCTTC
CDR3 protein: CASSLPRDRGPTWYNEQFF

clone size: .
J gene: TRBJ2-1
V gene: TRBV10-1
D gene: TRBD1
CDR3 DNA: TGCGCCAGCAGAGTGACAGGGGGCGGAGAACGCAATGAGCAGTTCTTC
CDR3 protein: CASRVTGGGERNEQFF

clone size: .
J gene: TRBJ2-1
V gene: TRBV19
D gene: TRBD2
CDR3 DNA: TGTGCCAGTAGGTCGGGCGGGAGGCGCGAGAGCTCCTACAATGAGCAGTTCTTC
CDR3 protein: CASRSGGRRESSYNEQFF

clone size: .
J gene: TRBJ2-5
V gene: TRBV19
D gene: TRBD2
CDR3 DNA: TGTGCCAGTAGCTCACTAGCGGGAGTAGAGACCCAGTACTTC
CDR3 protein: CASSSLAGVETQYF

clone size: .
J gene: TRBJ2-7
V gene: TRBV4-1
D gene: TRBD1
CDR3 DNA: TGCGCCAGCAGCCGAGACAGGGGGCACGCCTACGAGCAGTACTTC
CDR3 protein: CASSRDRGHAYEQYF

clone size: .
J gene: TRBJ2-7
V gene: TRBV18
D gene: TRBD1
CDR3 DNA: TGTGCCAGCTCACCAGGGACAGGGGGGGCTCTTGAGCAGTACTTC
CDR3 protein: CASSPGTGGALEQYF

clone size: .
J gene: TRBJ2-4
V gene: TRBV5-5
D gene: .
CDR3 DNA: TGTGCCAGCAGCTTTCCCGGGACTTCCAAAAACATTCAGTACTTC
CDR3 protein: CASSFPGTSKNIQYF

clone size: .
J gene: TRBJ2-5
V gene: TRBV9
D gene: .
CDR3 DNA: TGTGCCAGCAGCGTAGGGAACAGGGACCAAGAGACCCAGTACTTC
CDR3 protein: CASSVGNRDQETQYF

clone size: .
J gene: TRBJ2-1
V gene: TRBV27
D gene: .
CDR3 DNA: TGTGCCAGCAGTTCGGGACGTAGTCGGCCGTCGACTAGTGAGCAGTTCTTC
CDR3 protein: CASSSGRSRPSTSEQFF

clone size: .
J gene: TRBJ1-5
V gene: TRBV6-4
D gene: .
CDR3 DNA: TGTGCCAGCAGTGACTCGACGGGGAGAGTTGGCAATCAGCCCCAGCATTTT
CDR3 protein: CASSDSTGRVGNQPQHF

clone size: .
J gene: TRBJ1-1
V gene: TRBV10-3
D gene: .
CDR3 DNA: TGTGCCATCAGACAGACCGGCCTGAACACTGAAGCTTTCTTT
CDR3 protein: CAIRQTGLNTEAFF

clone size: .
J gene: TRBJ1-2
V gene: TRBV18
D gene: .
CDR3 DNA: TGTGCCAGCTCACCACCTAGTGTATCAGGCGACTATGGCTACACCTTC
CDR3 protein: CASSPPSVSGDYGYTF

clone size: .
J gene: TRBJ1-5
V gene: TRBV2
D gene: TRBD1
CDR3 DNA: TGTGCCAGCAGAGACTCGACAGGGAATCAGCCCCAGCATTTT
CDR3 protein: CASRDSTGNQPQHF

clone size: .
J gene: TRBJ2-1
V gene: TRBV6-1
D gene: .
CDR3 DNA: TGTGCCAGCAGTGAAAACTGGAATGAGCAGTTCTTC
CDR3 protein: CASSENWNEQFF

clone size: .
J gene: TRBJ1-1
V gene: TRBV28
D gene: .
CDR3 DNA: TGTGCCAGCAGTGCGTGGGGCACGGGCACTGAAGCTTTCTTT
CDR3 protein: CASSAWGTGTEAFF

clone size: .
J gene: TRBJ2-5
V gene: TRBV27
D gene: .
CDR3 DNA: TGTGCCAGCCTCGCGGGCAAGGAGACCCAGTACTTC
CDR3 protein: CASLAGKETQYF

clone size: .
J gene: TRBJ2-7
V gene: TRBV19
D gene: TRBD1
CDR3 DNA: TGTGCCAGTAGTATCCGGGGACAGCTAACCTACGAGCAGTACTTC
CDR3 protein: CASSIRGQLTYEQYF

clone size: .
J gene: TRBJ2-7
V gene: TRBV7-9
D gene: TRBD2
CDR3 DNA: TGTGCCAGCAGCCTGGGACTAGCGGGAGGGTCCTACGAGCAGTACTTC
CDR3 protein: CASSLGLAGGSYEQYF

clone size: .
J gene: TRBJ2-3
V gene: TRBV5-1
D gene: TRBD2
CDR3 DNA: TGCGCCAGCAGCCCCTCTAGCGGGCTCACAGATACGCAGTATTTT
CDR3 protein: CASSPSSGLTDTQYF

clone size: once
J gene: TRBJ2-1
V gene: TRBV9
D gene: TRBD2
CDR3 DNA: TGTGCCAGCAGCGCCTCGCTAGCGGGGGTGGGTGAGCAGTTCTTC
CDR3 protein: CASSASLAGVGEQFF

clone size: .
J gene: TRBJ2-5
V gene: TRBV28
D gene: TRBD2
CDR3 DNA: TGTGCCAGCAGTCCACCGGGGGGAACCCAGTACTTC
CDR3 protein: CASSPPGGTQYF